The sequence of this T cell receptor beta chain was determined in a study of response to subunit inactivated influenza vaccine. TCRdb fed the RT-PCR reads into MiXCR, producing one record per CDR3 protein. There are about 520,000 distinct CDR3 sequences in the sample; 25% occur only once, and under 2.5% lies in the top ten. Trimming took off 4 bases at V and 4 bases at J, with 10 bases between the two ends. CDR3 length: 14 amino acids. CDR1 and CDR2 from the germline V gene are SGHTA and FQGNSA. The sequences come from CD4+ T cells sorted from PBMCs, collected roughly 5 days after vaccination. This sequence was found in a man aged 45-65 years who received an inactivated influenza vaccine. The V and J genes are TRBV7-2 and TRBJ1-4; weak D call: TRBD1 (5 bases). DNA for the CDR3: TGTGCCAGCAGCTACGGGGACTATAATGAAAAACTGTTTTTT. Its protein is CASSYGDYNEKLFF. The variable domain in full, completed from reference TRBV7-2 and TRBJ1-4, reads GAGVSQSPSNKVTEKGKDVELRCDPISGHTALYWYRQSLGQGLEFLIYFQGNSAPDKSGLPSDRFSAERTGGSVSTLTIQRTQQEDSAVYLCASSYGDYNEKLFFGSGTQLSVL.